A single sample gave rise to the 4 T cell receptor beta chains below, sequenced in a study of blood T cell repertoires in COVID-19. The assay was immunoSEQ multiplex PCR, and TCRdb's table has in-frame clones only and misses some. The data hold roughly 110,000 clones, with roughly 85% observed a single time. The source material was peripheral blood. These receptors came from a woman aged 55-70 years with COVID-19, enrolled during active disease.

V usage is TRBV19 and J usage is TRBJ1-1; TRBD1 is a possible D gene (6 bases). The CDR3 loop spans 14 amino acids. Trimming shortened V by 4 bases and J by 1 base, and 10 bases separated the two germline ends. Germline CDR1 LNHDA, CDR2 SQIVND (reference sequence). CDR3 region: CASSRTDWNTEAFF. CDR3 nucleotides: TGTGCCAGTAGTAGGACAGACTGGAACACTGAAGCTTTCTTT.

The rearrangement joins TRBV5-6 to TRBJ1-6, with TRBD1 matching 7 bases. V was clipped by 0 bases and J by 9 bases; unmatched bases: 3. The CDR3 spans 14 residues. Germline lookup yields CDR1 SGHDT and CDR2 YYEEEE. The CDR3 protein is CASSLGTGFSPLHF. The CDR3 DNA follows: TGTGCCAGCAGCTTGGGGACAGGATTTTCACCCCTCCACTTT. Looking up the rest from reference TRBV5-6 and TRBJ1-6 gives the full variable domain: DAGVTQSPTHLIKTRGQQVTLRCSPKSGHDTVSWYQQALGQGPQFIFQYYEEEERQRGNFPDRFSGHQFPNYSSELNVNALLLGDSALYLCASSLGTGFSPLHFGNGTRLTVT.

This rearrangement joins TRBV12-3 or TRBV12-4 to TRBJ1-2, with a tentative D call TRBD1 (6 bases). The V end lost 6 bases, the J end lost 4 bases, and 12 bases lay between the germline ends. The CDR3 has 13 residues. CDR3 DNA sequence: TGTGCCAGCAGAAACAGGGTAGGCTATGGCTACACCTTC. This sequence encodes CASRNRVGYGYTF.

For the CDR3, the DNA is TGCGCCAGCAGCCAAGCGACAGACTATGGCTACACCTTC. Translation gives CASSQATDYGYTF. The chain employs TRBV4-3 and TRBJ1-2; perhaps TRBD1 as D (5 bases). CDR3 length equals 13 residues. V lost 1 base and J 3 bases, leaving 6 bases between the germline ends. Germline V gives CDR1 LGHNA, CDR2 YSLEER.